The rows below give T cell receptor beta chains drawn from one sample of a study of beta chain features in type 1 diabetes. Some clones are missing from TCRdb's copy, which holds only in-frame ones; the method was immunoSEQ multiplex PCR. The sample has more than 300,000 clones, around 13% seen once. The sample taken for sequencing was naive CD4+ T cells from blood. The source of these receptors is a woman between 18 and 30 years old with type 1 diabetes. Each CDR3 is given with its conserved first and last residue. The D gene is left open where the match is weak. Clone size is not always given. Where it is, it says once, few, many or a class for expanded clones.

cdr3_nt: TGTGCCAGCAGCTTAGACCATTACAGGGTATACTCCCTCCACTTT; cdr3_aa: CASSLDHYRVYSLHF; j_call: TRBJ1-6; v_call: TRBV11-2; clone_size: NA; d_call: NA
cdr3_nt: TGTGCCAGCAGCGCGGAGGTCGGAGGGGAGGTATATTTT; cdr3_aa: CASSAEVGGEVYF; j_call: TRBJ1-3; v_call: TRBV9; clone_size: NA; d_call: NA
cdr3_nt: TGTGCCAGCAGCCTCGGGACTCACCGCTACGAGCAGTACTTC; cdr3_aa: CASSLGTHRYEQYF; j_call: TRBJ2-7; v_call: TRBV5-4; clone_size: few; d_call: NA
cdr3_nt: TGTGCCTGGAGCTTCCGGGAGGCCTGGAACACAGATACGCAGTATTTT; cdr3_aa: CAWSFREAWNTDTQYF; j_call: TRBJ2-3; v_call: TRBV30; clone_size: few; d_call: TRBD2
cdr3_nt: TGTGCCATCAGGCCCGGGACACCTGAAGAGACCCAGTACTTC; cdr3_aa: CAIRPGTPEETQYF; j_call: TRBJ2-5; v_call: TRBV10-3; clone_size: few; d_call: NA
cdr3_nt: TGTGCCTGGCTCGACAGGGGGGCCTACAATGAGCAGTTCTTC; cdr3_aa: CAWLDRGAYNEQFF; j_call: TRBJ2-1; v_call: TRBV30; clone_size: few; d_call: TRBD1
cdr3_nt: TGTGCCAGCAGCTTACAGATAGCGGGAGGGAGAGGCACAGATACGCAGTATTTT; cdr3_aa: CASSLQIAGGRGTDTQYF; j_call: TRBJ2-3; v_call: TRBV13; clone_size: NA; d_call: TRBD2
cdr3_nt: TGTGCCAGCAGCTTATCTGAGCGCTACGAGCAGTACTTC; cdr3_aa: CASSLSERYEQYF; j_call: TRBJ2-7; v_call: TRBV11-3; clone_size: few; d_call: NA
cdr3_nt: TGTGCCAGCAGCCAAGATACGCAGTATTTT; cdr3_aa: CASSQDTQYF; j_call: TRBJ2-3; v_call: TRBV11-2; clone_size: NA; d_call: NA
cdr3_nt: TGTGCCAGCAGTCCGATCGGGGGAGTAAGAAGCGAGCAGTTCTTC; cdr3_aa: CASSPIGGVRSEQFF; j_call: TRBJ2-1; v_call: TRBV28; clone_size: few; d_call: NA
cdr3_nt: TGTGCCAGCAGTTCCAACGGGATGGGCTATGGCTACACCTTC; cdr3_aa: CASSSNGMGYGYTF; j_call: TRBJ1-2; v_call: TRBV6-5; clone_size: NA; d_call: NA
cdr3_nt: TGTGCCAGCTCACCGGGGACAGAATCCTACGAGCAGTACTTC; cdr3_aa: CASSPGTESYEQYF; j_call: TRBJ2-7; v_call: TRBV18; clone_size: few; d_call: TRBD1
cdr3_nt: TGTGCCAGCAGTTTGGGCAGAAACATTCAGTACTTC; cdr3_aa: CASSLGRNIQYF; j_call: TRBJ2-4; v_call: TRBV28; clone_size: NA; d_call: NA
cdr3_nt: TGTGCCAGCAGCCAGCCCGCGGGTGCTAACTATGGCTACACCTTC; cdr3_aa: CASSQPAGANYGYTF; j_call: TRBJ1-2; v_call: TRBV5-4; clone_size: NA; d_call: NA
cdr3_nt: TGTGCCATCAGTGAACGAGCGGCGGTAGATACGCAGTATTTT; cdr3_aa: CAISERAAVDTQYF; j_call: TRBJ2-3; v_call: TRBV10-3; clone_size: NA; d_call: NA
cdr3_nt: TGTGCCAGCAGCTCTTTAGCCGGGGGGCCAGATACGCAGTATTTT; cdr3_aa: CASSSLAGGPDTQYF; j_call: TRBJ2-3; v_call: TRBV5-4; clone_size: few; d_call: NA
cdr3_nt: TGTGCCTGGACCAGACAGTACCAAGAGACCCAGTACTTC; cdr3_aa: CAWTRQYQETQYF; j_call: TRBJ2-5; v_call: TRBV30; clone_size: few; d_call: NA
cdr3_nt: TGCGCCAGCAGAAGGGTGGGGGCCCTCTACGAGCAGTACTTC; cdr3_aa: CASRRVGALYEQYF; j_call: TRBJ2-7; v_call: TRBV5-1; clone_size: few; d_call: NA
cdr3_nt: TGTGCCTGGAGTGTACAACAGGGGAGCGGGGAGCTGTTTTTT; cdr3_aa: CAWSVQQGSGELFF; j_call: TRBJ2-2; v_call: TRBV30; clone_size: NA; d_call: TRBD1
cdr3_nt: TGTGCCAGTACCCCGGGACAGAACAATCAGCCCCAGCATTTT; cdr3_aa: CASTPGQNNQPQHF; j_call: TRBJ1-5; v_call: TRBV19; clone_size: NA; d_call: TRBD1
cdr3_nt: TGTGCCAGCAGCCCCTTAGCCGACAGGGTATCCTACGAGCAGTACTTC; cdr3_aa: CASSPLADRVSYEQYF; j_call: TRBJ2-7; v_call: TRBV11-2; clone_size: NA; d_call: TRBD1
cdr3_nt: TGTGCCAGCAGTTTCAGACTAGCGGGAAAGAGGTACAATGAGCAGTTCTTC; cdr3_aa: CASSFRLAGKRYNEQFF; j_call: TRBJ2-1; v_call: TRBV27; clone_size: few; d_call: TRBD2
cdr3_nt: TGTGCCAGCAGGACGGGGCTCGGAGGGAGCAAGGGGGATACGCAGTATTTT; cdr3_aa: CASRTGLGGSKGDTQYF; j_call: TRBJ2-3; v_call: TRBV27; clone_size: NA; d_call: NA
cdr3_nt: TGTGCCAGCAGTTTGGGGACAGGGTCCTACAATGAGCAGTTCTTC; cdr3_aa: CASSLGTGSYNEQFF; j_call: TRBJ2-1; v_call: TRBV28; clone_size: few; d_call: TRBD1
cdr3_nt: TGCGCCAGCAGCACCCTGGCGGGAGGGGAAGTTGATACGCAGTATTTT; cdr3_aa: CASSTLAGGEVDTQYF; j_call: TRBJ2-3; v_call: TRBV5-1; clone_size: NA; d_call: TRBD2
cdr3_nt: TGTGCCAGCAGCCGCAGGCCGGGACTAGCGGGGGTAGGGCAGTTCTTC; cdr3_aa: CASSRRPGLAGVGQFF; j_call: TRBJ2-1; v_call: TRBV7-2; clone_size: few; d_call: TRBD2
cdr3_nt: TGTGCCAGCAGTTTAACAGCGGGAGCTGGCTACAATGAGCAGTTCTTC; cdr3_aa: CASSLTAGAGYNEQFF; j_call: TRBJ2-1; v_call: TRBV28; clone_size: NA; d_call: TRBD2
cdr3_nt: TGTGCCACCAGCAGAGCGTCAGGGTTGTACCAAGAGACCCAGTACTTC; cdr3_aa: CATSRASGLYQETQYF; j_call: TRBJ2-5; v_call: TRBV15; clone_size: NA; d_call: NA
cdr3_nt: TGCGCCAGCAGCCAAGACAAGCGGGAGGGGAGGTTCTTC; cdr3_aa: CASSQDKREGRFF; j_call: TRBJ2-1; v_call: TRBV4-3; clone_size: NA; d_call: TRBD2
cdr3_nt: TGTGCCAGCAGTCTAACAGGGCCTGGAAACACCATATATTTT; cdr3_aa: CASSLTGPGNTIYF; j_call: TRBJ1-3; v_call: TRBV28; clone_size: few; d_call: NA